This section outlines one T cell receptor beta chain sequence together with its context. In the original workflow: Reference gene primers were amplified, and this amplification served to estimate nucleated cell counts. The assay was immunoSEQ multiplex PCR, and TCRdb's table has in-frame clones only and misses some. V, J and clone size are those of that table, while D and trimming were read from the DNA. The data contain more than 80,000 clones, about 87% of them seen just once; the ten biggest clones take up roughly 10%. This record belongs to a study of blood T cell repertoires in COVID-19. Overall study: There were acute and convalescent COVID-19 samples, and they came from the United States, Italy and Spain. The cDNA or gDNA used as material had been derived from T cells, B-cell-depleted T cells, or PBMCs.

The CDR3 is 16 amino acids. The V gene's germline CDR1 is KGHSH and CDR2 LQKENI. Trimming cost V 0 bases and J 8 bases; bases outside gene matches: 10. The sequencing input was peripheral blood. This chain connects TRBV18 to TRBJ1-2, with 9 bases fitting TRBD1. This receptor was identified in a man older than 75 with acute or convalescent COVID-19. The DNA of the CDR3 is TGTGCCAGCTCACCACCGGGGGACAGGGCAAACTCAGGCTACACCTTC. This gives the protein CASSPPGDRANSGYTF.